This T cell receptor beta chain was profiled in a study of cytomegalovirus exposure and HLA in healthy donors (dated by TCRdb to about 2017). General notes on the study: According to an earlier analysis of several hundred of the donors, about 180 million T cells yielded roughly 100 million unique TCR beta sequences and around 280 Gb of sequence data. The aim of the study was to test whether cataloging public T cell receptors could identify signatures of past pathogen exposure. Across approximately 400 genotyped donors of the cohort, an average of about 200,000 unique TCR beta nucleotide sequences per donor were sequenced, and roughly a sixth of those sequences were non-productive. An early release covering about 600 HLA-typed donors comprised roughly 300 gigabases of sequencing data and around 80 million unique TCR sequences. Donor age, sex, ethnicity and CMV serostatus were compiled together with the repertoire data. Among the roughly 410 genotyped donors, about 83% belonged to the genetic ancestry cluster associated with self-reported Caucasian donors. Along with the approximately 670-subject first cohort, a separate validation cohort of over 90 different subjects was used. To study patterns of TCR occurrence, a later analysis re-analyzed previously published TCR beta repertoires from 500 to 850 donors and added high-resolution HLA genotyping. Typing coverage varied by locus: roughly 629-640 donors for A, B, C, DRB1 and DQB1; roughly 500 for DQA1; more than 600 for DPA1; 400 to 480 for DPB1. An earlier analysis of fewer than 750 of the donors used high-throughput TCR beta sequencing to judge whether each TCR beta V gene segment behaved as functional or pseudogenic. All discovery cohort repertoires had been generated on a single sequencing platform. Both class I and class II loci were covered by HLA typing, at four-digit resolution. Using immunosequencing, the study profiled T cell repertoires from fewer than 700 subjects and related those repertoires to cytomegalovirus serostatus. Four to six DR-DQ haplotypes were handled as single units for association and clustering, since linkage in the cohort was strong. Genome-wide SNP genotypes for about three fifths of the roughly 670 donors were used in a later genetic analysis, which treated that subset as a discovery cohort. Rather than using new phenotypic data, the later analysis identified candidate immune exposures from TCR beta sequences and from how often those sequences occurred across donors. To predict cytomegalovirus infection status, the study brought together high-throughput TCR immunosequencing, statistical association of individual TCRs with disease status, and machine learning.

In total, about 650 healthy bone marrow donors made up the cohort. At the time of sampling, every cohort member was nominally healthy, though immune exposures that went unrecorded were likely present. The donor tested CMV seropositive and was one of the 289 seropositive cohort members. Every donor gave a peripheral blood sample, and the peripheral blood mononuclear cells from that sample were used for TCR beta sequencing. Genomic DNA was extracted from the blood cell samples with the Qiagen DNeasy Blood Extraction Kit. Findings and caveats that apply to the study as a whole: Immune exposure information for the cohort was limited to CMV serostatus. Only TCR beta chains were sequenced in this cohort, and the absence of alpha or paired-chain data limited detectable features. Roughly uniform sequencing depth across donors was assumed in presence/absence analyses, although this assumption may not hold. The study gave a list of 150 to 200 TCR beta chains associated with cytomegalovirus. The earlier analysis of 450 to 700 of the donors excluded around 17 rarely observed V segments, including chromosome 9 orphons, because counts were too low. Because some donors lacked HLA typing at each locus, the association tests relied only on the typed subset. Cytomegalovirus status was reported to be diagnosed by the classifier with high specificity and sensitivity in both the original and validation cohorts. An association between a missense DCLRE1C variant and V-gene and J-gene trimming of TCR beta chains was found in a later genetic analysis and replicated in an independent cohort. According to a later analysis, TCR association rates differed among HLA loci, with DRB1 alleles showing the most associated TCRs and HLA-C alleles showing the fewest. A later genetic analysis reported fewer N-insertions in productive TCRs among donors in an Asian-associated ancestry cluster than the approximately 670-donor mean. A later analysis found that HLA-associated TCR beta chains were more clonally expanded and had lower generation probabilities than equally common non-associated chains. According to a later analysis, most CMV-associated TCR beta chains appeared to be HLA-restricted, and the HLA associations seemed to be driven largely by CMV exposure. A further reported finding was that TCR beta sequences accurately predicted the HLA-A and HLA-B alleles for most subjects in the first cohort. The sequencing pipeline was judged likely to have produced a cluster of highly shared sequence variants as a technical artifact. The 87-base-pair reads could not distinguish some IMGT-functional V segments, including TRBV6-2 and TRBV6-3, so those segments were excluded. According to the authors, the approach could potentially be generalized to other disease states and immunological phenotypes. Three of the identified cytomegalovirus-associated TCR beta chains were confirmed in vitro to be specific for cytomegalovirus antigens. Strong co-occurrence of HLA alleles, especially DR and DQ, made assigning TCR associations to individual alleles difficult. According to a later analysis, parvovirus B19, influenza, CMV and Epstein-Barr virus appeared linked to several top co-occurrence clusters. Correlated functional status among segregating V segments might be attributable to linkage disequilibrium, but an unknown experimental factor could not be ruled out. Most TCR sequences were observed very rarely across donors, whereas some public TCRs were present in many individuals. In a later analysis, about 17,000 TCR beta sequences were associated with specific HLA alleles at a false discovery rate of 0.05. In an earlier analysis of over 550 of the donors, most TCR beta V segments were observed in productive rearrangements about 87% or about 30% of the time, broadly matching IMGT annotations.

The sample holds one count of this clone. What antigen it recognizes has not been identified. No base quality values were provided; no much bigger clone lies one nucleotide off. The library came from the immunoSEQ multiplex PCR assay. For the multiplex PCR, a mixture combining 60 forward primers for TCR Vbeta segments and 13 reverse primers for TCR Jbeta segments was used. Amplification of the CDR3 region of rearranged TCR beta genes was performed with a multiplex PCR assay on genomic DNA. The Illumina HiSeq System was used to sequence the amplified TCR beta libraries as 87-base-pair reads. Concerning the study's data processing: A later analysis counted approximately 76 million unique TCR beta chains across the 700 or so repertoires, and 9.5 million to 11 million of these chains were shared by at least two donors. Raw reads were error-corrected and collapsed into unique sequences with a nearest-neighbor algorithm that merged closely related sequences to remove PCR and sequencing errors. To assign V, D and J gene segments, CDR3 sequences were aligned to IMGT reference sequences. Each retained sequence needed at least a six-nucleotide match to both a V gene segment and a J gene segment. Rearrangements were called productive when the CDR3 lacked stop codons and stayed in frame with V and J; all others were non-productive. CDR3 was defined according to IMGT convention as the region running from the second conserved V-encoded cysteine to the conserved J-encoded phenylalanine. In an earlier analysis of approximately 590 of the donors, sequences lacking an unambiguous match to a single V gene segment were excluded. In an earlier analysis of several hundred of the donors, a V segment was called functional when productive rearrangements were above 56.7%, and segregating when the standard deviation between donors exceeded 5%. A statistical classification framework was developed to diagnose cytomegalovirus status using the catalog of TCR beta chain sequences. A later analysis assigned V and J genes by comparing TCR nucleotide sequences with IMGT/GENE-DB human TR gene sequences. A later analysis assigned CDR3 sequences and most-parsimonious VDJ recombination scenarios with the TCRdist pipeline. In a later analysis, each TCR beta chain was defined by its CDR3 amino acid sequence together with its V-gene family, and reads without a unique V-gene family were excluded. As a way to deal with suspected cross-contamination and a sequencing artifact, a later analysis dropped roughly 620 nucleotide sequences that were highly shared and had low generation probability. A later analysis calculated a clonal expansion index for each public chain from normalized within-repertoire ranks of inferred template counts. In a later analysis, generation probabilities were computed with a VDJ recombination model fitted to out-of-frame rearrangements, and the resulting probabilities were checked against IGoR. A later analysis scored TCR-TCR, TCR-HLA and TCR-CMV co-occurrence with hypergeometric tests, applying a repertoire-size bias correction to TCR pairs. False discovery rates were estimated in a later analysis by permuting HLA or CMV assignments 20 times. In a later analysis, co-occurring TCRs were grouped using DBSCAN, with TCRdist sequence similarity added in when clustering inside HLA-allele-positive subsets. For co-occurrence clustering, repertoires with fewer than 30,000 or more than 120,000 public chains were excluded, along with roughly 5 repertoires with anomalous nucleotide sharing. TCRdb's version of the immuneACCESS table is confined to in-frame rearrangements and falls short of the full clone set. An unresolved V gene accounts for under half of the shortfall where checked; the remainder is of unknown origin. The DNA was the basis for D and trimming; V, J and clone size are from that table. The sample table lists tens of thousands of clones, approximately 78% of them with a count of one. The top ten constitute 4.4% of the sample.

Relative to germline, V is missing 1 base and J is missing 2 bases, with 6 bases of the junction outside any gene match. There are 16 amino acids in the CDR3, from cysteine to phenylalanine inclusive. Only the CDR3 region is kept as DNA, spanning 48 bases read in frame from base 1. The germline V gene encodes CDR1 SNHLY and CDR2 FYNNEI. This receptor chain uses TRBV2 and TRBJ2-5; the junction holds 8 bases that match TRBD1. The TCR was taken from a male donor in good health and CMV-seropositive. The specimen was PBMCs. The nucleotide sequence is given as TGTGCCAGCAGTGAAGTCGACAGGGGTATACAAGAGACCCAGTACTTC. It translates as CASSEVDRGIQETQYF.